This T cell receptor (beta chain) was identified in a study of blood T cell repertoires in COVID-19. Overall study: Both acute and convalescent COVID-19 samples were obtained from the United States, Italy and Spain. Nucleic acid was either cDNA or gDNA, and it came from T cells, B-cell-depleted T cells, or PBMCs.

As originally analysed: The authors estimated nucleated cell counts from reference gene primer amplification. The assay was immunoSEQ multiplex PCR, and TCRdb's table has in-frame clones only and misses some. Clone size and V and J calls were adopted from that table, with D and trimming inferred from the DNA. The sample carries about 250,000 clones, roughly nine tenths recorded once. The CDR3 covers 14 residues. V lost 9 bases, J lost 4 bases, and 10 bases stayed unmatched. Germline V lookup: CDR1 MNHEY, CDR2 SMNVEV (reference sequence). Specimen: peripheral blood. This clonotype was obtained from a woman aged 40-49 years who had recovered from COVID-19. V usage is TRBV27 and J usage is TRBJ2-7; 9 positions match TRBD2. The CDR3 DNA sequence: TGTGCCAGTAGGGCCAGCGGGAGGTTATACGAGCAGTACTTC. Its translation: CASRASGRLYEQYF.